This is a list of T cell receptor beta chains from one sample in a study of CD39 and CD103 CD8 tumor-infiltrating T cells. TCRdb's table, derived via immunoSEQ multiplex PCR, lists solely in-frame clones and lacks some. Counted here are about 570 clones, just under 70% occurring once; the ten biggest clones make up approximately 30%. The sequencing sample was made of CD39- CD103+ CD8+ T cells sorted from the tumor. The receptors were sampled from a human donor with ovarian cancer. Each CDR3 is given with its conserved first and last residue. D genes are given only for firm matches. Clone size, where shown, is once, few, many, or a class for clones that have expanded.

13,TRBD1,TRBJ2-7,TRBV7-8,NA,CASSFDRGDEQYF,TGTGCCAGCAGCTTCGACAGGGGTGACGAGCAGTACTTC
15,NA,TRBJ1-2,TRBV9,NA,CASSPGGVLDYGYTF,TGTGCCAGCAGCCCCGGGGGGGTTCTTGACTATGGCTACACCTTC
14,TRBD1,TRBJ1-2,TRBV5-5,few,CASSQDRDRGGYTF,TGTGCCAGCAGCCAAGATCGGGACAGGGGAGGCTACACCTTC
14,NA,TRBJ1-4,TRBV7-8,NA,CASSSAGHNEKLFF,TGTGCCAGCAGCTCAGCAGGACATAATGAAAAACTGTTTTTT
14,NA,TRBJ1-3,TRBV9,few,CASSLERGGNTIYF,TGTGCCAGCAGCCTCGAAAGAGGGGGAAACACCATATATTTT
16,NA,TRBJ2-7,TRBV29-1,NA,CSVESSLQGRRYEQYF,TGCAGCGTTGAATCCTCCCTCCAGGGGCGCAGGTACGAGCAGTACTTC
15,NA,TRBJ1-2,TRBV5-6,NA,CASSFGTPAVYGYTF,TGTGCCAGCAGCTTCGGGACGCCTGCGGTCTATGGCTACACCTTC
14,NA,TRBJ2-3,TRBV5-4,NA,CASSPSYRTDTQYF,TGTGCCAGCAGCCCCAGTTACCGCACAGATACGCAGTATTTT
15,NA,TRBJ2-7,TRBV9,NA,CASSPVSRVGDEQYF,TGTGCCAGCAGCCCTGTAAGTAGAGTCGGAGACGAGCAGTACTTC
14,NA,TRBJ2-2,TRBV7-9,NA,CASRSTTDTGELFF,TGTGCCAGCAGAAGTACTACCGACACCGGGGAGCTGTTTTTT
12,NA,TRBJ2-1,TRBV6-6,NA,CASSYWGNEQFF,TGTGCCAGCAGTTACTGGGGCAATGAGCAGTTCTTC
16,NA,TRBJ1-1,TRBV2,hyperexpanded,CASAVSARSMNTEAFF,TGTGCCAGCGCTGTCAGCGCACGATCCATGAACACTGAAGCTTTCTTT
11,TRBD2,TRBJ2-7,TRBV20-1,NA,CSAPSGAWEYF,TGCAGTGCTCCTAGCGGGGCCTGGGAGTACTTC
16,NA,TRBJ1-1,TRBV15,NA,CATSRDLGTSNTEAFF,TGTGCCACCAGCAGAGATTTGGGTACTTCGAACACTGAAGCTTTCTTT
14,TRBD1,TRBJ1-5,TRBV6-6,NA,CASIPTQGGQPQHF,TGTGCCAGCATCCCGACACAGGGGGGTCAGCCCCAGCATTTT